The 19 T cell receptor beta chains below all came from one sample that was sequenced in a study of blood T cell repertoires in COVID-19. Using immunoSEQ multiplex PCR, the repertoire was profiled, and TCRdb retains in-frame clones only, with some absent. Counted here are 85,000 to 100,000 clones, 85% to 90% occurring once; the ten biggest clones make up roughly 4%. The sequencing sample was made of peripheral blood. The receptors come from a man aged 60-69 years with acute or convalescent COVID-19.

The chain recombines TRBV5-5 with TRBJ1-6; D might be TRBD1 (6 bases). Looked up from germline, CDR1 is SGHKS and CDR2 is YYEKEE (reference sequence). This CDR3 comprises 15 residues. Trimming shortened V by 2 bases and J by 4 bases, and 10 bases separated the two germline ends. The chain's CDR3 is CASSLQGVYNSPLHF. DNA for the CDR3: TGTGCCAGCAGCTTACAGGGAGTTTATAATTCACCCCTCCACTTT.

V usage is TRBV6-4 and J usage is TRBJ1-2; 7 bases match TRBD1. The CDR3 length is 14 residues. V lost 2 bases and J lost 4; bases outside the gene matches: 4. Germline CDR1 is MRHNA and CDR2 is SNTAGT. The CDR3 loop reads CASSDRDRAYGYTF. The DNA for the CDR3 is TGTGCCAGCAGTGACCGGGACAGAGCCTATGGCTACACCTTC.

CDR3 region: CASSQDTGGLTDTQYF. Written as DNA, the CDR3 is TGTGCCAGCAGCCAAGATACGGGCGGGCTAACAGATACGCAGTATTTT. The chain couples TRBV3-1 (or the pseudogene TRBV3-2) to TRBJ2-3; D is perhaps TRBD2 (5 bases). CDR1 is LGHDT and CDR2 is YNNKEL in the germline V gene (reference sequence). V was trimmed by 0 bases and J by 3 bases, leaving 13 bases between them. The CDR3 is 16 amino acids.

The chain links TRBV3-1 (or the pseudogene TRBV3-2) to TRBJ2-5; D possibly corresponds to TRBD2 (6 bases). Germline CDR1 reads LGHDT; CDR2 reads YNNKEL (reference sequence). V lost 5 bases and J 1 base, leaving 11 bases between the germline ends. The CDR3 totals 14 residues. The CDR3 here is CASSSDYVQETQYF. In DNA form, the CDR3 reads TGTGCCAGCAGCTCGGACTATGTCCAAGAGACCCAGTACTTC.

The V and J genes are TRBV29-1 and TRBJ1-4; 9 bases match TRBD1. Germline V lookup: CDR1 SQVTM, CDR2 ANQGSEA. Trimming took 8 bases from V and 5 from J; bases not matched to a gene: 9. This CDR3 has 14 amino acids. This CDR3 reads CSIASGTGNEKLFF. CDR3 bases: TGCAGCATTGCCTCCGGGACAGGGAATGAAAAACTGTTTTTT.

This chain links TRBV6-5 with TRBJ1-3; D remains ambiguous. This CDR3 spans 12 amino acids. V dropped 6 bases and J dropped 2 bases, with 5 bases sitting between them. Germline values: CDR1 MNHEY, CDR2 SVGAGI. The CDR3 loop reads CASRAAGNTIYF. For the CDR3, the DNA is TGTGCCAGCAGGGCAGCTGGAAACACCATATATTTT.

The rearrangement links TRBV11-2 to TRBJ2-5, with 8 bases aligning to TRBD2. The V and J ends lost 6 bases and 4 bases, in that order; junction bases with no gene match: 10. The CDR3 length is 15 residues. Germline V lookup: CDR1 SGHAT, CDR2 FQNNGV. The CDR3 DNA sequence: TGTGCCAGCAGAATGAGCGGGGGCCTTACAGAGACCCAGTACTTC. It yields the protein CASRMSGGLTETQYF.

This chain uses TRBV6-5 with TRBJ2-6, with D unclear. Germline V gives CDR1 MNHEY, CDR2 SVGAGI. Trimming removed 3 bases at V and 4 bases at J, with 7 bases between. The CDR3 runs to 14 residues. The CDR3 nucleotides read TGTGCCAGCAGTTATACTCCCGGGGCCAACGTCCTGACTTTC. Encoded protein: CASSYTPGANVLTF.

The gene calls are TRBV29-1 and TRBJ1-2; D is perhaps TRBD1 (5 bases). The CDR3 loop spans 11 amino acids. The germline V gene encodes CDR1 SQVTM and CDR2 ANQGSEA. V shed 7 bases and J shed 5 bases, with 11 bases lying between them. CDR3 nucleotide sequence: TGCAGCGGCCGGGGGGGGTATGGCTACACCTTC. The encoded protein is CSGRGGYGYTF.

This clone was found a few times. The V gene is TRBV7-9, the J gene TRBJ1-4; 7 bases are shared with TRBD1. The V gene end was trimmed by 0 bases and the J gene end by 0 bases; junction bases not matched to a gene: 4. The CDR3 has 17 amino acids. From germline, CDR1 is SEHNR and CDR2 FQNEAQ (reference sequence). The CDR3 spells CASSLARGLTTNEKLFF. CDR3 nucleotide sequence: TGTGCCAGCAGCTTAGCAAGGGGGCTCACAACTAATGAAAAACTGTTTTTT. Using reference TRBV7-9 and TRBJ1-4 for the parts outside the CDR3, the full variable domain is DTGVSQNPRHKITKRGQNVTFRCDPISEHNRLYWYRQTLGQGPEFLTYFQNEAQLEKSRLLSDRFSAERPKGSFSTLEIQRTEQGDSAMYLCASSLARGLTTNEKLFFGSGTQLSVL.

V is TRBV5-1 and J is TRBJ1-4; D might be TRBD1 (6 bases). The CDR3 covers 15 residues. Deletions cut 3 bases from V and 7 bases from J, with 16 bases between. From germline, CDR1 is SGHRS and CDR2 YFSETQ. In DNA form, the CDR3 reads TGCGCCAGCAGCTGGACCACGGACAGACGTGAAAAACTGTTTTTT. It is translated as CASSWTTDRREKLFF.

The V and J genes are TRBV7-2 and TRBJ1-2; TRBD1 is a possible D gene (6 bases). V lost 0 bases to trimming and J lost 6 bases, with 14 bases between them. CDR3 length: 15 residues. Germline loops: CDR1 SGHTA, CDR2 FQGNSA. The CDR3 DNA follows: TGTGCCAGCAGCTTAGCGGCCCTAGGACAGAATGGCTACACCTTC. It translates to CASSLAALGQNGYTF.

The chain couples TRBV5-8 to TRBJ2-7, with 9 bases matching TRBD1. This CDR3 has 14 residues. The V segment lost 5 bases and the J segment 3 bases; nucleotides outside the gene matches: 6. Germline lookup yields CDR1 SGHTS and CDR2 YDEGEE. The CDR3: CASRDRGEFYEQYF. DNA for the CDR3: TGTGCCAGCAGGGACAGGGGAGAATTCTACGAGCAGTACTTC.

This chain links TRBV5-6 with TRBJ1-1; TRBD1 is a possible D gene (6 bases). V lost 3 bases and J lost 6, with 15 bases in between. The length of the CDR3 is 14 residues. Germline V CDR1 and CDR2: SGHDT, YYEEEE. The CDR3 loop is CASSWDTQVAEAFF. The CDR3 DNA reads as TGTGCCAGCAGCTGGGACACCCAGGTGGCTGAAGCTTTCTTT.

The genes are TRBV5-4 and TRBJ2-1; the D is unclear. This CDR3 has 15 amino acids. Trimming cost V 4 bases and J 6 bases, with 17 bases left between them. CDR1 is SGHNT and CDR2 is YYREEE in the germline V gene (reference sequence). CDR3 loop: CASSRPRQKGNEQFF. CDR3 sequence (DNA): TGTGCCAGCAGCCGGCCCAGACAAAAAGGCAATGAGCAGTTCTTC. The full variable domain, rest sourced from reference TRBV5-4 and TRBJ2-1, is ETGVTQSPTHLIKTRGQQVTLRCSSQSGHNTVSWYQQALGQGPQFIFQYYREEENGRGNFPPRFSGLQFPNYSSELNVNALELDDSALYLCASSRPRQKGNEQFFGPGTRLTVL.

The rearrangement uses TRBV7-8 and TRBJ2-7, with 7 bases matching TRBD2. Germline trimming cut 4 bases from V and 3 bases from J; bases unmatched to any gene: 6. CDR3 length: 14 amino acids. Germline CDR1 and CDR2: SGHVS and FQNEAQ. The CDR3, as DNA: TGTGCCAGCAGCTGGACTAGAACCGTCTACGAGCAGTACTTC. Translated: CASSWTRTVYEQYF.

This chain links TRBV21-1 with TRBJ1-2. TRBV21-1 is termed a pseudogene. CDR3 size: 13 residues. The CDR3 DNA reads TGTGCCAGCAGCCCCTGCCGGAACTATGGCTACACCTTC. It codes for CASSPCRNYGYTF.

The chain employs TRBV2 and TRBJ1-6; 9 nucleotides agree with TRBD1. Germline V gives CDR1 SNHLY, CDR2 FYNNEI. This CDR3 is built from 16 residues. The junction had 12 bases not matched to a gene; V was cut back by 6 bases and J by 9 bases. The CDR3 DNA sequence: TGTGCCAGCAGACTAACACCGGGACAGGGAAGTTCACCCCTCCACTTT. Translated, it gives CASRLTPGQGSSPLHF.

The gene calls are TRBV10-3 and TRBJ2-7; TRBD2 matches 10 bases. Trimming cost V 6 bases and J 5 bases; bases outside gene matches: 7. Germline assignment: CDR1 ENHRY and CDR2 SYGVKD. The CDR3 has 14 amino acids. CDR3 sequence reads: CAIRGLALYNEQYF. For the CDR3, the DNA is TGTGCCATCAGGGGACTAGCGTTATATAACGAGCAGTACTTC.